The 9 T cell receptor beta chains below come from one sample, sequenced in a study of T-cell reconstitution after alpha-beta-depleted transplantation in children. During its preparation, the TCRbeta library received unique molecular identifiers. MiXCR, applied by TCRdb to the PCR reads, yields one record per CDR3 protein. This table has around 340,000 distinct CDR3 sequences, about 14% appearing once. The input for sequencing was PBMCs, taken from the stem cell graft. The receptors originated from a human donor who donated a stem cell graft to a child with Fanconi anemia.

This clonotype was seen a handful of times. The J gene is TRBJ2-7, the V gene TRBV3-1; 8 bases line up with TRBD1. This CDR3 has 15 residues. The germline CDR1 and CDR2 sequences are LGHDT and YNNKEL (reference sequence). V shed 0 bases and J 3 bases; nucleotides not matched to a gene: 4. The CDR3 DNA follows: TGTGCCAGCAGCCAAGATTTTGGACAGGGCTACGAGCAGTACTTC. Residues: CASSQDFGQGYEQYF.

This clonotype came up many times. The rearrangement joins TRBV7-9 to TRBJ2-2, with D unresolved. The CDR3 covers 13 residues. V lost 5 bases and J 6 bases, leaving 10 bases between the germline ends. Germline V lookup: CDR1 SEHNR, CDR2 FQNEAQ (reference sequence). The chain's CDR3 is CASSPFAPGELFF. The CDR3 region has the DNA TGTGCCAGCAGCCCTTTTGCGCCCGGGGAGCTGTTTTTT.

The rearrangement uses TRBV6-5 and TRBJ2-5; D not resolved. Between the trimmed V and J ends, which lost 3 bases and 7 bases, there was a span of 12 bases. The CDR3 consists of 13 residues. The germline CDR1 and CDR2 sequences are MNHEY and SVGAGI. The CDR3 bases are TGTGCCAGCAGTTATTCCCCGATAGGGACCCAGTACTTC. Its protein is CASSYSPIGTQYF.

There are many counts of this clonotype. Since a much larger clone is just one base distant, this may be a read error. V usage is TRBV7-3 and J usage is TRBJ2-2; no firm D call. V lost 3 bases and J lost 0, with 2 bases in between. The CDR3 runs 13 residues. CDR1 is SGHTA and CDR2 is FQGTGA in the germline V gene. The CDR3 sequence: CASSFANTGELFF. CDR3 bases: TGTGCCAGCAGCTTTGCGAACACCGGGGAGCTGTTTTTT.

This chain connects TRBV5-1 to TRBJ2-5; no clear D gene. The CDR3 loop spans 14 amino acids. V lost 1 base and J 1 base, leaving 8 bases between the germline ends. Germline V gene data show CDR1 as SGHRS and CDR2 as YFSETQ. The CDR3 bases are TGCGCCAGCAGCTTGCTCTCCTTCCAAGAGACCCAGTACTTC. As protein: CASSLLSFQETQYF.

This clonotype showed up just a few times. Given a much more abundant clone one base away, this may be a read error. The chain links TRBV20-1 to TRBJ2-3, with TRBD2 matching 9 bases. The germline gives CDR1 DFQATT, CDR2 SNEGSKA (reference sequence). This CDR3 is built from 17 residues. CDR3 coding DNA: TGCTGTGCTAGAGATCCCAAGCGGGGGGTCCTCACAGATACGCAGTATTTT. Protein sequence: CCARDPKRGVLTDTQYF.

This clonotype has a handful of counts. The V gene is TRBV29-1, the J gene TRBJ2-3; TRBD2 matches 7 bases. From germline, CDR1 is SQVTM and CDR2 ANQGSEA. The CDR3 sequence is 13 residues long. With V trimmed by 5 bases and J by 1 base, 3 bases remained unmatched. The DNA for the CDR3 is TGCAGCGTTAAGAGCGGGGGCACAGATACGCAGTATTTT. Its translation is CSVKSGGTDTQYF.

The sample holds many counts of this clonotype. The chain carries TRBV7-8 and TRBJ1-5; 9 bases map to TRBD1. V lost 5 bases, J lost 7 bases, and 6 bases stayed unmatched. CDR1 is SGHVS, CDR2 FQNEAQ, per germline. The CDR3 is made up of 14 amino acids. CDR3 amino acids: CASSPGTGRQPQHF. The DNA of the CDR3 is TGTGCCAGCAGCCCCGGGACAGGGAGACAGCCCCAGCATTTT. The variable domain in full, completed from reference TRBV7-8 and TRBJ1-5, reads GAGVSQSPRYKVAKRGQDVALRCDPISGHVSLFWYQQALGQGPEFLTYFQNEAQLDKSGLPSDRFFAERPEGSVSTLKIQRTQQEDSAVYLCASSPGTGRQPQHFGDGTRLSIL.

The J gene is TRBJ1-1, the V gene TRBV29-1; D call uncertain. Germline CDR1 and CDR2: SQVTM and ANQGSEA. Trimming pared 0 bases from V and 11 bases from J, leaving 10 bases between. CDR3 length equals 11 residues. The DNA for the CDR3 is TGCAGCGTTGAAGATAGGCTCAGGGCTTTCTTT. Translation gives CSVEDRLRAFF.